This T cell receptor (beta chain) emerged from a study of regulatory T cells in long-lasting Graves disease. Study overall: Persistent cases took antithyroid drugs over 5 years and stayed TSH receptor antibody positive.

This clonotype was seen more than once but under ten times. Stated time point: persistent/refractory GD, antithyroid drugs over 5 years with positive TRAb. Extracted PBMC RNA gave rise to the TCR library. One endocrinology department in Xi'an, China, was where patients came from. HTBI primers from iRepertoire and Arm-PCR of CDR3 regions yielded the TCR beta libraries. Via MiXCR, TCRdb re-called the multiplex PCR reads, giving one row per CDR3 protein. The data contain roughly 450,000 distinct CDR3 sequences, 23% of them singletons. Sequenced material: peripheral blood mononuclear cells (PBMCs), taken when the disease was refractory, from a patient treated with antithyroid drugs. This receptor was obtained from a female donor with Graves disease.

CDR3 region: CASSYGQGGEAFF. CDR3 in DNA: TGTGCCAGCAGTTACGGGCAGGGAGGTGAAGCTTTCTTT. V usage is TRBV6-5 and J usage is TRBJ1-1; tentatively, D is TRBD1 (5 bases). CDR1 and CDR2 from the germline V gene are MNHEY and SVGAGI. Between the trimmed V and J ends, which lost 2 bases and 7 bases, there was a span of 11 bases. The CDR3 is made up of 13 amino acids.